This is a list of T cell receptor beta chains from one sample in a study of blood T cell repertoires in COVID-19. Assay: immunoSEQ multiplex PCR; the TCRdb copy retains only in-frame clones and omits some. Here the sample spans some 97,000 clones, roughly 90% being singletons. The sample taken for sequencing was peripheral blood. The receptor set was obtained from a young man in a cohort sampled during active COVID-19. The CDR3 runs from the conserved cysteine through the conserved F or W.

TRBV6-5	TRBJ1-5	CASSRTGGWGQPQHF
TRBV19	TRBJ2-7	CASSIGRSHEQYF
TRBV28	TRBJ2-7	CASSWGLNEQYF
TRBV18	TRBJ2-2	CASSPLPGAYTGELFF
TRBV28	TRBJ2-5	CASRLPPEETQYF
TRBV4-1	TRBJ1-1	CASSRLDRENTEAFF
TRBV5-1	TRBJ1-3	CASSLVNALSGNTIYF
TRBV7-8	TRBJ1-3	CASSLGGLGNTIYF
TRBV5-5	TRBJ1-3	CASSSGPGAGSNTIYF
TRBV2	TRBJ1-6	CASRGEVNSPLHF
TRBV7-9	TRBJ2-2	CASSLVASGGFYTGELFF
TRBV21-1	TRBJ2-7	CASSKGEGQGASSYEQYF
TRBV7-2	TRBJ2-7	CASSPGLAGYEQYF
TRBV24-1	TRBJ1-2	CATSAADRGVYGYTF
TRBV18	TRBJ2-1	CASSPRQGVDNEQFF
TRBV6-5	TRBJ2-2	CASRGRGGNTGELFF
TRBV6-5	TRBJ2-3	CASAPERTDTQYF
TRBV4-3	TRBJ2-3	CASSQDEGLAGATDTQYF
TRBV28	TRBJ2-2	CASSTGQGDTGELFF
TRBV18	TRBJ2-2	CASSEQGRLLANTGELFF
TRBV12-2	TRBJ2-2	CASRLALKPGTGLRTGELFF
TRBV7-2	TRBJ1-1	CASSFDRGAGSEAFF
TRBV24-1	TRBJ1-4	CATSDLGGREKLFF